This TCR beta chain was documented in a study of blood T cell repertoires in COVID-19. Overall study context: In each case, the material was cDNA or gDNA derived from T cells, B-cell-depleted T cells, or PBMCs.

TCRdb's copy holds only in-frame clones and misses some; the assay was immunoSEQ multiplex PCR. The sample has tens of thousands of clones, about 83% seen once; the top ten hold roughly a tenth. The clonotype originates from a man aged 45-65 years with COVID-19, enrolled during active disease. Material for sequencing was peripheral blood.

CDR3 loop: CSASWDRNTEAFF. The CDR3 nucleotides read TGCAGTGCTAGTTGGGACAGGAACACTGAAGCTTTCTTT. This chain uses TRBV20-1 with TRBJ1-1; 7 nucleotides align to TRBD1. After removal of 3 bases from V and 1 base from J, the junction contained 2 bases not matched to a gene. This CDR3 has 13 residues. CDR1 is DFQATT, CDR2 SNEGSKA, per germline (reference sequence).